This T cell receptor beta chain was captured in a study of technical replicates of blood from several donors. Produced via immunoSEQ multiplex PCR; TCRdb's table is partial and in-frame only. Of 75,000 to 100,000 clones in the sample, 85% to 95% were seen once. The receptor's source is a human donor in good health. The sample was T cells isolated from PBMCs.

The CDR3 here is CASSLLTGGNTIYF. CDR3 nucleotides: TGCGCCAGCAGCTTGTTAACAGGGGGCAACACCATATATTTT. The chain carries TRBV5-1 and TRBJ1-3; TRBD1 agrees at 9 bases. Trimming took 1 base from V and 7 from J; bases not matched to a gene: 3. There are 14 residues in the CDR3. Germline CDR1 SGHRS, CDR2 YFSETQ.